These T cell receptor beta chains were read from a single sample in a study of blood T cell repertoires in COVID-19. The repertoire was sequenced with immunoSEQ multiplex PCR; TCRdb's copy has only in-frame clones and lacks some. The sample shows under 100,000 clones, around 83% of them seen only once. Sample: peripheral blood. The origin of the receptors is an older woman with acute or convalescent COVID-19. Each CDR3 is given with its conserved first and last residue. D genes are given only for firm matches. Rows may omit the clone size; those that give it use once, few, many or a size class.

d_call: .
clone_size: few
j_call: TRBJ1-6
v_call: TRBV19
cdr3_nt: TGTGCCAGTAGTATGGCTCCGGCCGGTCAGAGGCCCCTCCACTTT
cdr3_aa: CASSMAPAGQRPLHF

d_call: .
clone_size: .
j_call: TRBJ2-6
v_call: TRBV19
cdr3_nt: TGTGCCAGTAGTATCTCCAGTACTACCTCTGGGGCCAACGTCCTGACTTTC
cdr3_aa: CASSISSTTSGANVLTF

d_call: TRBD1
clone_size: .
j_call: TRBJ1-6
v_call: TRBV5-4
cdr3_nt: TGTGCCAGCAGCTCAGGGGGATTTTTCAGAAATTCACCCCTCCACTTT
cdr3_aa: CASSSGGFFRNSPLHF

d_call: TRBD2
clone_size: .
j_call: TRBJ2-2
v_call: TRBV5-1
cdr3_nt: TGCGCCAGCAGCTTGGAGCGGGGAGTCACCGGGGAGCTGTTTTTT
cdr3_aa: CASSLERGVTGELFF

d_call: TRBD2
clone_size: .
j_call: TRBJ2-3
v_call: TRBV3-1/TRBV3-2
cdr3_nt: TGTGCCAGCAGCCATGTAGCGGGGGCCGGTAGCACAGATACGCAGTATTTT
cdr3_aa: CASSHVAGAGSTDTQYF

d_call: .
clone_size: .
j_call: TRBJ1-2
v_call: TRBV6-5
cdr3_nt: TGTGCCAGCAGTTCTTCAAGACAGTCTTATGGCTACACCTTC
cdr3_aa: CASSSSRQSYGYTF

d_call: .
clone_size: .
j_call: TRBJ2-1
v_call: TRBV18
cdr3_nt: TGTGCCAGCTCACAACTGCAGGGGAGCTCCTACAATGAGCAGTTCTTC
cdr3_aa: CASSQLQGSSYNEQFF

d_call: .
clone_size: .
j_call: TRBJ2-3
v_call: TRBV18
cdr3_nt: TGTGCCAGCTCCCTCCAGAGGGCGCCTAGCACAGATACGCAGTATTTT
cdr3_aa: CASSLQRAPSTDTQYF

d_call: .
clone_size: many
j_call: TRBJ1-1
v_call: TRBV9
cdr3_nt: TGTGCCAGCAGCGTGGCTGGGGGCTACACTGAAGCTTTCTTT
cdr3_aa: CASSVAGGYTEAFF

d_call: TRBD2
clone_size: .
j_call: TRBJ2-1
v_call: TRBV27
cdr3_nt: TGTGCCAGCAGTAAAAACAGCGGGGGGAACTACAATGAGCAGTTCTTC
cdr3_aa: CASSKNSGGNYNEQFF

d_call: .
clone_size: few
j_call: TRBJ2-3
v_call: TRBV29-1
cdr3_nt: TGCAGCTATAGTGGCGGGGTCGCAGATACGCAGTATTTT
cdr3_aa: CSYSGGVADTQYF

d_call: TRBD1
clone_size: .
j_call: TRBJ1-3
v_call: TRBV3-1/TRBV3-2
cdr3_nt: TGTGCCAGCAGCCCCCCTCCGGACAGGGTCGGTGGAAACACCATATATTTT
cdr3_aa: CASSPPPDRVGGNTIYF

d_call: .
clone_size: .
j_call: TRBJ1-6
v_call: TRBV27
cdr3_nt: TGTGCCAGCAGAGATTTTAGACAGAACGGTTCACCCCTCCACTTT
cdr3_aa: CASRDFRQNGSPLHF

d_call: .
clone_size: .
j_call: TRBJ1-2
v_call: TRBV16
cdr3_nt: TGTGCCAGCAGCCGCCCCGGCGAAGCAGCGGTGACCTACACCTTC
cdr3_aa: CASSRPGEAAVTYTF

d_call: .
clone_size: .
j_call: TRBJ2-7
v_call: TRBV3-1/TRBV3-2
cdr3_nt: TGTGCCAGCAGCCAAGATGGAGCTTTCTCCTACGAGCAGTACTTC
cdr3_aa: CASSQDGAFSYEQYF

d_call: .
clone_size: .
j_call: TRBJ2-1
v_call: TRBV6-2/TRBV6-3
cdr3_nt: TGTGCCAGCAGTCTTAGTGGGCATGAGCAGTTCTTC
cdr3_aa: CASSLSGHEQFF

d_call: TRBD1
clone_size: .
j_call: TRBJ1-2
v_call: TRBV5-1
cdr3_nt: TGCGCCAGCAGCTCAAGACAGGGTTTAACCCTCTATGGCTACACCTTC
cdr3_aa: CASSSRQGLTLYGYTF

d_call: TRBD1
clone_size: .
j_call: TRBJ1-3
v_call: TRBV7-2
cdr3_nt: TGTGCCAGCAGCTTAGAGGGGGGACAGGGGTCAGGAAACACCATATATTTT
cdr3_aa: CASSLEGGQGSGNTIYF

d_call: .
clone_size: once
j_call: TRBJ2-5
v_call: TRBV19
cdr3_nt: TGTGCCAGTAGTACGCAACAGAGTGGGGAGACCCAGTACTTC
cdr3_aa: CASSTQQSGETQYF

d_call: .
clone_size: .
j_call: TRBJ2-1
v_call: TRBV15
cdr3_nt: TGTGCCACCAGCAGCCCTCAGGGGGGCTACAATGAGCAGTTCTTC
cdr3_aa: CATSSPQGGYNEQFF

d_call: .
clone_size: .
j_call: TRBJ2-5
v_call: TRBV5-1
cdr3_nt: TGCGCCAGCACCATTGGGGGCAGGCCGGGGGGAGAGACCCAGTACTTC
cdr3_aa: CASTIGGRPGGETQYF

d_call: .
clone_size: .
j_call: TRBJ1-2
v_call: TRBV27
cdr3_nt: TGTGCCAGCAGTTCAGCAGGCTCGGACTATGGCTACACCTTC
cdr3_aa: CASSSAGSDYGYTF

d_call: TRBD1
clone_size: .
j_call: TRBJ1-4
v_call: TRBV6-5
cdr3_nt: TGTGCCAGCAGTTACGACGGACAGGATGAAAAACTGTTTTTT
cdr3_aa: CASSYDGQDEKLFF

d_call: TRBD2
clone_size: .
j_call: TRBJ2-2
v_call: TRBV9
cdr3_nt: TGTGCCAGCAGCGTAGGGAGCGGGGGGGCCAAGACCGGGGAGCTGTTTTTT
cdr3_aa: CASSVGSGGAKTGELFF

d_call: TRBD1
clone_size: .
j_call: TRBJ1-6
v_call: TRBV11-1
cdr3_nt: TGTGCCAGTAAACAGGGGTCTAATTCACCCCTCCACTTT
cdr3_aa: CASKQGSNSPLHF

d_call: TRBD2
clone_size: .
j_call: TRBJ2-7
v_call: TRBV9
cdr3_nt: TGTGCCAGCAGCGTAGGCGGGGGGACCTACGAGCAGTACTTC
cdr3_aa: CASSVGGGTYEQYF

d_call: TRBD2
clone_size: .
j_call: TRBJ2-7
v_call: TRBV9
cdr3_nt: TGTGCCAGCAGCGTAGCTTCGAATAGCGGGGGGTCTTACGAGCAGTACTTC
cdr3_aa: CASSVASNSGGSYEQYF

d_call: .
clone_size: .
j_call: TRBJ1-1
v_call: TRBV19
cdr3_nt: TGTGCCAGTCAAATAATTCCGGGACACCGAACCGGGGCCACTGAAGCTTTCTTT
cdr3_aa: CASQIIPGHRTGATEAFF

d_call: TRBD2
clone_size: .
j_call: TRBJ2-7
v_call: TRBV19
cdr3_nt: TGTGCCAGTAGTCTGAGCGGGGTACACTCCTACGAGCAGTACTTC
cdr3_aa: CASSLSGVHSYEQYF

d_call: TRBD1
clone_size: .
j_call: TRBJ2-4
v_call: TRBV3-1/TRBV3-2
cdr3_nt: TGTGCCAGCAGCCAAGCTCCCTCCCGGACAGGGGAGAAAAACATTCAGTACTTC
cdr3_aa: CASSQAPSRTGEKNIQYF

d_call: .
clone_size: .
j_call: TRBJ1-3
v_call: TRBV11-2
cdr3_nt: TGTGCCAGCACCCTCTCAGGGGGAAACACCATATATTTT
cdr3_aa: CASTLSGGNTIYF

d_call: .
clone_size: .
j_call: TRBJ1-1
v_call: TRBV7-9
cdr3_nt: TGTGCCAGCAGCTTTAACAGTTGGAACACTGAAGCTTTCTTT
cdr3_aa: CASSFNSWNTEAFF

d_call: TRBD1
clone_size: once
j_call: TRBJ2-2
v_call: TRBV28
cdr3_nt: TGTGCCAGCAGTCAACCTCGATCAGGGGGCACCGGGGAGCTGTTTTTT
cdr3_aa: CASSQPRSGGTGELFF

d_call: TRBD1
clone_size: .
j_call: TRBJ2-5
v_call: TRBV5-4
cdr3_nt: TGTGCCAGCAGCACCCGGACAGGGGAGATGAAGACCCAGTACTTC
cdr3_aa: CASSTRTGEMKTQYF

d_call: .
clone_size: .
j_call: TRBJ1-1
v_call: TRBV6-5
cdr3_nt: TGTGCCAGCAGCCCCTCCGGGTACACTGAAGCTTTCTTT
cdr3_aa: CASSPSGYTEAFF

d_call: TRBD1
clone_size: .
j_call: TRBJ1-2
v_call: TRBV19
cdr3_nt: TGTGCCAGTAGTCCCCGACAGGGGGAAGTCTCTACTAAGGGCTACACCTTC
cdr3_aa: CASSPRQGEVSTKGYTF

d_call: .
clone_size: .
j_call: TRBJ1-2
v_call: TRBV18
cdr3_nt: TGTGCCAGCTCACCCCAGGAGGGCAGCTATGGCTACACCTTC
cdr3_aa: CASSPQEGSYGYTF

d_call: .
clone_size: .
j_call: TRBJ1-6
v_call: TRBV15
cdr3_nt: TGTGCCACCAGCGAATACTCTGTCGTTTCACCCCTCCACTTT
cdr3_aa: CATSEYSVVSPLHF

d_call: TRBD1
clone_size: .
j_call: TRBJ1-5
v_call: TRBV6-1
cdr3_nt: TGTGCCAGCAGTGAAGTGCCTGGACAGGGGAATCAGCCCCAGCATTTT
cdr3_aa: CASSEVPGQGNQPQHF

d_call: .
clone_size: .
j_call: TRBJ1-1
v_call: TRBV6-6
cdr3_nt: TGTGCCAGCAGTTACCGCCGAAACAGGAACACTGAAGCTTTCTTT
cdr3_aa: CASSYRRNRNTEAFF

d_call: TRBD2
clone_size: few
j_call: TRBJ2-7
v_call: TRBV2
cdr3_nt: TGTGCCAGCAGTGCTAGATCGGGATCGAGCGGGAGGTACGAGCAGTACTTC
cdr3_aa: CASSARSGSSGRYEQYF

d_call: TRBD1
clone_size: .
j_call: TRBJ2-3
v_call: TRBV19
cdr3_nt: TGTGCCAGTATCGCAACAGGGGGTTTCACAGATACGCAGTATTTT
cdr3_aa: CASIATGGFTDTQYF

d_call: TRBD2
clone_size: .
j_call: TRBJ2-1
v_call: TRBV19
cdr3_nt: TGTGCCACTGGGACTAGCGTTGAGCAGTTCTTC
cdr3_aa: CATGTSVEQFF

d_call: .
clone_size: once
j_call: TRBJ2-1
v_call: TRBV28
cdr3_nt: TGTGCCAGCAGTTTTAGTTTACCGGGGGTCAATGAGCAGTTCTTC
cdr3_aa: CASSFSLPGVNEQFF

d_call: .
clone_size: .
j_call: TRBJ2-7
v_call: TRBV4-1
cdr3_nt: TGCGCCAGCTCCTCTAGCCATGGGAGCGTCGAGCAGTACTTC
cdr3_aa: CASSSSHGSVEQYF

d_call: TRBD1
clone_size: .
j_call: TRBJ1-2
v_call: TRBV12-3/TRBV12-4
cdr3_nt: TGTGCCAGCAGTCGCGACAGGGGTGCCGGCTACACCTTC
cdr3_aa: CASSRDRGAGYTF

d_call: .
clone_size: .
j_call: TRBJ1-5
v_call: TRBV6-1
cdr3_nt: TGTGCCAGCAGTGAACTAGGTAATCAGCCCCAGCATTTT
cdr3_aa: CASSELGNQPQHF

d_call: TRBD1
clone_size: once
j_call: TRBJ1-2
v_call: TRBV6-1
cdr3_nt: TGTGCCAGCAGTGAAGCCTGGACAGGGGCCCCTGGCTACACCTTC
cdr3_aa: CASSEAWTGAPGYTF

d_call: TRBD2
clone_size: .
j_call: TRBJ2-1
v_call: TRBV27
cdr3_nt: TGTGCCAGCAGTTTATCGTTAGCGGGGGCCTACAATGAGCAGTTCTTC
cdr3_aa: CASSLSLAGAYNEQFF

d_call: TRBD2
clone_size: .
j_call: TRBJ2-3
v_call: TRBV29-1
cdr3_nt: TGCAGCGTTGAGGATAGCGGGGGGAGCACAGATACGCAGTATTTT
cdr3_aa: CSVEDSGGSTDTQYF

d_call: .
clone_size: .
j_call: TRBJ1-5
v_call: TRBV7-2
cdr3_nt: TGTGCCAGCAGCTTACTAGGCCGGCTAGATCAGCCCCAGCATTTT
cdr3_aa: CASSLLGRLDQPQHF

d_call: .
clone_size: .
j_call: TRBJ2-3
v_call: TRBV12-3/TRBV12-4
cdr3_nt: TGTGCCAGCAGTCCACAAACCGATACGCAGTATTTT
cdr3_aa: CASSPQTDTQYF

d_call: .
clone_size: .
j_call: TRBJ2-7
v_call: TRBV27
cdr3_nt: TGTGCCAGCAGTTTAACAGGAATCCACGAGCAGTACTTC
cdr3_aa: CASSLTGIHEQYF

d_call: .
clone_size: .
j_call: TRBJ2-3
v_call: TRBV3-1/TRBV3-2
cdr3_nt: TGTGCCAGCAGCCAAGTTTCCGGGGGTTCTAGCACAGATACGCAGTATTTT
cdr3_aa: CASSQVSGGSSTDTQYF